The 29 T cell receptor beta chains below were found in one sample sequenced in a study of early T cells in non-severe SARS-CoV-2 infection. TCRdb independently ran MiXCR on the 5' RACE reads; one entry per CDR3 protein. The data contain 40,000 to 55,000 distinct CDR3 sequences, 6% to 8% of them singletons. Sample: whole blood. Receptor source: an adult who was a healthcare worker with PCR-confirmed SARS-CoV-2 infection or an uninfected control (not recorded which).

This clonotype was counted ten times or more. The V and J genes are TRBV20-1 and TRBJ1-1, with 11 bases identical to TRBD1. The CDR3 extends over 12 amino acids. Germline V CDR1 and CDR2: DFQATT, SNEGSKA (reference sequence). J was trimmed by 4 bases and V by 7 bases; bases with no gene match: 2. DNA for the CDR3: TGCAGTGTCGGACAGGGGGCCACTGAAGCTTTCTTT. This sequence encodes CSVGQGATEAFF.

This clonotype occurred a few times. The gene calls are TRBV2 and TRBJ1-5; TRBD1 matches at 7 bases. The CDR3 runs to 14 residues. V trimming: 6 bases; J trimming: 3 bases; junction bases outside the gene matches: 5. Germline assignment: CDR1 SNHLY and CDR2 FYNNEI. The CDR3 DNA sequence: TGTGCCAGCAGCCCCGACAGGGACAATCAGCCCCAGCATTTT. The encoded protein is CASSPDRDNQPQHF.

Many counts were recorded for this clonotype. This sequence joins TRBV6-2 or TRBV6-3 and TRBJ2-1; 8 bases fit TRBD2. Germline V lookup: CDR1 MNHEY, CDR2 SVGEGT. This CDR3 comprises 15 residues. V was pared by 0 bases and J by 7 bases, with 5 bases of the junction left unmatched. CDR3 sequence reads: CASSYSLAGYNEQFF. In nucleotides, the CDR3 is TGTGCCAGCAGTTACTCATTAGCGGGGTATAATGAGCAGTTCTTC.

This chain links TRBV5-1 with TRBJ2-7; D not certain. Germline-derived CDR1 and CDR2 are SGHRS and YFSETQ. V was shortened by 0 bases and J by 2 bases, with 6 bases between the two germline ends. CDR3 length equals 13 residues. The CDR3 reads CASSLEPAYEQYF. The CDR3 DNA is TGCGCCAGCAGCTTGGAGCCGGCCTACGAGCAGTACTTC.

Relative to its sample, this clonotype is medium-sized (0.01 to 0.1%). The chain recombines TRBV12-3 or TRBV12-4 with TRBJ2-5; D is undetermined. V was cut by 5 bases and J by 5 bases, with 6 bases left in between. This CDR3 is built from 11 residues. CDR3 nucleotide sequence: TGTGCCAGCAGTCAACAGGAGACCCAGTACTTC. Its protein product is CASSQQETQYF.

This clonotype was counted ten times or more. The chain recombines TRBV9 with TRBJ1-2; D is unresolved. The CDR3 contains 14 residues. The germline gives CDR1 SGDLS, CDR2 YYNGEE. The V gene lost 4 bases and the J gene lost 2 bases, with 12 bases spanning the gap. The DNA for the CDR3 is TGTGCCAGCAGCCCCCAGGTTTTAAACTATGGCTACACCTTC. This codes for CASSPQVLNYGYTF.

Only a few counts were recorded for this clonotype. V usage is TRBV3-1 and J usage is TRBJ2-5; D is unresolved. The length of the CDR3 is 15 residues. CDR1 and CDR2 from the germline V gene are LGHDT and YNNKEL (reference sequence). Trimming stripped 0 bases from V and 1 base from J, with 9 bases between. The DNA for the CDR3 is TGTGCCAGCAGCCAAGATCGGGCAGGCCAAGAGACCCAGTACTTC. It codes for CASSQDRAGQETQYF.

This clonotype was observed many times. This rearrangement joins TRBV23-1 to TRBJ2-3; D ambiguous. TRBV23-1 counts as an open reading frame of uncertain function. The CDR3 length is 12 residues. V was trimmed by 4 bases and J by 5 bases, leaving 7 bases between them. CDR3: CASSPRVDTQYF. Written as DNA, the CDR3 is TGCGCCAGCAGTCCCAGAGTAGATACGCAGTATTTT.

This sequence joins TRBV7-8 and TRBJ2-2, with TRBD2 matching 12 bases. V shed 6 bases, J shed 5 bases, and the junction held 1 base outside the gene matches. The germline V gene has CDR1 SGHVS and CDR2 FQNEAQ. The CDR3 totals 14 residues. DNA of the CDR3: TGTGCCAGCAGGACTAGCGGGGGTACCGGGGAGCTGTTTTTT. This sequence encodes CASRTSGGTGELFF. The entire variable domain, with the rest obtained from reference TRBV7-8 and TRBJ2-2, is as follows: GAGVSQSPRYKVAKRGQDVALRCDPISGHVSLFWYQQALGQGPEFLTYFQNEAQLDKSGLPSDRFFAERPEGSVSTLKIQRTQQEDSAVYLCASRTSGGTGELFFGEGSRLTVL.

The rearrangement links TRBV27 to TRBJ1-2; D is unclear. The CDR3 is 12 residues long. V was shortened by 5 bases and J by 5 bases, with 9 bases between the two germline ends. CDR1 is MNHEY and CDR2 is SMNVEV in the germline V gene (reference sequence). The CDR3 sequence: CASSKGPYGYTF. The CDR3 nucleotides are TGTGCCAGCAGTAAAGGACCATATGGCTACACCTTC.

This clonotype showed up just a few times. This sequence joins TRBV2 and TRBJ1-4, with unresolved D. The CDR3 is made up of 14 amino acids. Germline lookup yields CDR1 SNHLY and CDR2 FYNNEI. Trimming cost V 3 bases and J 3 bases, with 8 bases left between them. The CDR3: CASSENRPNEKLFF. DNA of the CDR3: TGTGCCAGCAGTGAGAACAGACCTAATGAAAAACTGTTTTTT.

The chain carries TRBV29-1 and TRBJ2-7; the D gene is possibly TRBD2 (6 bases). Germline V gives CDR1 SQVTM, CDR2 ANQGSEA. With 7 bases removed from V and 3 bases from J, the gap between germline ends came to 13 bases. The CDR3 is made up of 12 amino acids. The DNA for the CDR3 is TGCAGCGCCGTGACTAGTAGCTACGAGCAGTACTTC. This encodes CSAVTSSYEQYF.

This clonotype occurred a few times. CDR3 DNA sequence: TGTGCCAGCAGCTTGGGGACAGGGGGCGCCTATGGCTACACCTTC. Translated, it gives CASSLGTGGAYGYTF. J is TRBJ1-2 and V is TRBV5-6; TRBD1 agrees at 11 bases. Germline V gene lookup returns CDR1 SGHDT and CDR2 YYEEEE. This CDR3 contains 15 residues. V dropped 0 bases and J dropped 4; count of bases not matched to a gene: 2.

This clonotype was recorded at least ten times. V is TRBV11-2 and J is TRBJ2-2; no clear D. CDR1 and CDR2 (germline): SGHAT, FQNNGV. V was trimmed by 1 base and J by 5 bases, leaving 8 bases between them. The length of the CDR3 is 14 residues. The CDR3 sequence is CASSLGSLTGELFF. The CDR3 coding sequence is TGTGCCAGCAGCTTAGGATCCCTAACCGGGGAGCTGTTTTTT. Together with reference TRBV11-2 and TRBJ2-2, the CDR3 gives the full variable domain: EAGVAQSPRYKIIEKRQSVAFWCNPISGHATLYWYQQILGQGPKLLIQFQNNGVVDDSQLPKDRFSAERLKGVDSTLKIQPAKLEDSAVYLCASSLGSLTGELFFGEGSRLTVL.

The J gene is TRBJ1-4, the V gene TRBV20-1; maybe TRBD1 (5 bases). Germline CDR1 DFQATT, CDR2 SNEGSKA (reference sequence). The CDR3 extends over 11 amino acids. V lost 6 bases and J lost 8, with 10 bases in between. As DNA, the CDR3 is TGCAGTGCAGCTAGGGGCGAAAAACTGTTTTTT. Translated, it gives CSAARGEKLFF.

This clonotype was found a few times. The chain joins TRBV10-3 to TRBJ2-3; TRBD2 matches at 10 bases. The junction had 6 bases not matched to a gene; V was cut back by 8 bases and J by 4 bases. Germline V gives CDR1 ENHRY, CDR2 SYGVKD. The CDR3 contains 14 residues. In nucleotides, the CDR3 is TGTGCCATCGCTAGCGGGGGAGGCGCAGATACGCAGTATTTT. Translation gives CAIASGGGADTQYF.

This clonotype was detected many times. V is TRBV19 and J is TRBJ2-2, with D uncertain. Germline V CDR1 and CDR2: LNHDA, SQIVND (reference sequence). CDR3 length equals 17 residues. With 8 bases removed from V and 4 bases from J, the gap between germline ends came to 23 bases. CDR3 in DNA: TGTGCCAGTCCCCCAAGGAGACTCCTCTCGGGCACCGGGGAGCTGTTTTTT. This translates into CASPPRRLLSGTGELFF.

This clonotype was observed a handful of times. The chain carries TRBV7-9 and TRBJ2-5, with D unresolved. This CDR3 spans 15 amino acids. V was clipped by 1 base and J by 5 bases, with 14 bases between them. Looked up from germline, CDR1 is SEHNR and CDR2 is FQNEAQ (reference sequence). CDR3: CASSLVAGVGETQYF. DNA for the CDR3: TGTGCCAGCAGCTTAGTTGCAGGAGTTGGTGAGACCCAGTACTTC.

This clonotype was seen more than once but under ten times. The chain is built from TRBV13 and TRBJ1-3, with D maybe TRBD1 (6 bases). The CDR3 is 15 amino acids. Germline V gives CDR1 PRHDT, CDR2 FYEKMQ (reference sequence). The V and J ends lost 1 base and 2 bases respectively, with 9 bases between them. CDR3 bases: TGTGCCAGCAGCTTAGAAGGGACACCTGGAAACACCATATATTTT. Protein: CASSLEGTPGNTIYF.

In this sample, this clonotype turned up a few times. The chain uses TRBV13 and TRBJ2-7; 9 nucleotides match TRBD1. This CDR3 is 15 amino acids long. CDR1 is PRHDT and CDR2 is FYEKMQ in the germline V gene (reference sequence). The ends lost 1 base at V and 2 bases at J; junction bases unmatched: 3. The DNA of the CDR3 is TGTGCCAGCAGCTTAGCCGGGACAGGGCCCTACGAGCAGTACTTC. Encoded protein: CASSLAGTGPYEQYF.

This rearrangement joins TRBV19 to TRBJ2-5; D not certain. Germline loops: CDR1 LNHDA, CDR2 SQIVND (reference sequence). The CDR3 extends over 15 amino acids. V was shortened by 4 bases and J by 1 base, with 13 bases between the two germline ends. The CDR3 sequence: CASSNGWGSQETQYF. CDR3 DNA sequence: TGTGCCAGTAGTAATGGTTGGGGATCCCAAGAGACCCAGTACTTC.

This clonotype was detected ten times or more. The chain couples TRBV4-1 to TRBJ1-2; weak D call: TRBD1 (5 bases). Between the trimmed V and J ends, which lost 0 bases and 2 bases, there was a span of 25 bases. Looked up from germline, CDR1 is MGHRA and CDR2 is YSYEKL. The CDR3 extends over 20 amino acids. This CDR3 reads CASSQDLPRQGRIANYGYTF. In nucleotides, the CDR3 is TGCGCCAGCAGCCAAGATCTTCCTCGCCAGGGAAGAATTGCCAACTATGGCTACACCTTC.

The chain's CDR3 is CAISGGGFQLFF. In DNA, the CDR3 is TGTGCCATCAGTGGTGGGGGGTTCCAACTGTTTTTT. The J gene is TRBJ1-4, the V gene TRBV10-3; possible D gene TRBD1, 5 bases. The CDR3 is made up of 12 amino acids. Germline CDR1 is ENHRY and CDR2 is SYGVKD. Trimming took 4 bases from V and 12 from J, leaving 12 bases between them.

This clonotype was detected many times. This chain uses TRBV6-2 or TRBV6-3 with TRBJ1-2; a possible D gene is TRBD1 (6 bases). The V end lost 6 bases, the J end lost 0 bases, and 14 bases lay between the germline ends. The CDR3 runs to 15 residues. Germline V lookup: CDR1 MNHEY, CDR2 SVGEGT. CDR3 sequence: CASSPTGRTNYGYTF. CDR3 nucleotide sequence: TGTGCCAGCAGCCCAACAGGGCGGACTAACTATGGCTACACCTTC.

This clonotype came up many times. The J gene is TRBJ2-1, the V gene TRBV21-1; the table's TRBD2 call for D was not verified on the DNA. TRBV21-1 corresponds to a pseudogene. The CDR3 consists of 18 residues. The chain's CDR3 is CASSKGQQGLSSYNEQFF. CDR3 bases: TGTGCCAGCAGCAAAGGTCAACAGGGACTAAGCTCCTACAATGAGCAGTTCTTC.

This clonotype was seen ten or more times. This chain links TRBV10-2 with TRBJ1-5, with a possible D match to TRBD1 (5 bases). The V gene lost 1 base and the J gene lost 3 bases, with 10 bases spanning the gap. The CDR3 contains 15 residues. The V gene's germline CDR1 is WSHSY and CDR2 SAAADI. The CDR3 protein is CASSEWRGDNQPQHF. DNA for the CDR3: TGCGCCAGCAGTGAGTGGAGAGGGGACAATCAGCCCCAGCATTTT.

Many counts were recorded for this clonotype. V gene TRBV28 combines with J gene TRBJ2-5; 7 bases align to TRBD1. Germline trimming cut 2 bases from V and 2 bases from J; bases unmatched to any gene: 5. Germline CDR1 and CDR2: MDHEN and SYDVKM. The CDR3 length is 15 residues. CDR3 residues: CASSLRGGEQETQYF. In DNA, the CDR3 is TGTGCCAGCAGTTTACGAGGGGGCGAACAAGAGACCCAGTACTTC.

This clonotype showed up just a few times. This chain joins TRBV29-1 and TRBJ2-1; no clear D. The V and J ends lost 2 bases and 1 base respectively, with 9 bases between them. Germline V lookup: CDR1 SQVTM, CDR2 ANQGSEA. This CDR3 contains 14 residues. The CDR3 DNA reads TGCAGCGTTGAAAAATTGGGTTCCTACAATGAGCAGTTCTTC. As protein: CSVEKLGSYNEQFF.

This clonotype has at least ten counts. The chain recombines TRBV7-9 with TRBJ1-2; no clear D. The CDR3 is 13 amino acids. V was cut by 5 bases and J by 5 bases, with 12 bases left in between. The germline V gene encodes CDR1 SEHNR and CDR2 FQNEAQ (reference sequence). The CDR3 here is CASSPRADYGYTF. The CDR3 DNA sequence: TGTGCCAGCAGCCCAAGGGCCGATTATGGCTACACCTTC.